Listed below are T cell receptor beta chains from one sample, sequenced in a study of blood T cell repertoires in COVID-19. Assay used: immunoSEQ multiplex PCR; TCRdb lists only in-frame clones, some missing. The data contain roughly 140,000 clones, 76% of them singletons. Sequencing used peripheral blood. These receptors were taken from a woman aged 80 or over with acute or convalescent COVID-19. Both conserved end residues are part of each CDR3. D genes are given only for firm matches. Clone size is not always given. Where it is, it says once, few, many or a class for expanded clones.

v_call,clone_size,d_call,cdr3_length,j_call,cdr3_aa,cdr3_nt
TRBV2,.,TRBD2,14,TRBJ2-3,CASSETLAGDTQYF,TGTGCCAGCAGTGAAACTCTAGCGGGGGATACGCAGTATTTT
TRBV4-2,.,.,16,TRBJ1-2,CASSQAGQGLNYGYTF,TGTGCCAGCAGCCAAGCAGGCCAGGGACTCAACTATGGCTACACCTTC
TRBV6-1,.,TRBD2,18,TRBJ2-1,CASSDPSKKSGAYNEQFF,TGTGCCAGCAGTGACCCCTCGAAGAAAAGCGGGGCCTACAATGAGCAGTTCTTC
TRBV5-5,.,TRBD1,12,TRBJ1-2,CASSTTGTGYTF,TGTGCCAGCAGCACGACAGGGACAGGCTACACCTTC
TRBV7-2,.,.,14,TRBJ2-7,CASSLGGPAYEQYF,TGTGCCAGCAGCTTGGGGGGACCTGCCTACGAGCAGTACTTC
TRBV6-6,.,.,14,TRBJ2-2,CASSYSRATGELFF,TGTGCCAGCAGTTACTCGAGAGCTACCGGGGAGCTGTTTTTT
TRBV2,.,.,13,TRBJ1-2,CASSGDTGGGYTF,TGTGCCAGCAGTGGGGACACGGGGGGTGGCTACACCTTC
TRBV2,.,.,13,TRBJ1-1,CASSVRVVTEAFF,TGTGCCAGCAGTGTCAGGGTAGTCACTGAAGCTTTCTTT
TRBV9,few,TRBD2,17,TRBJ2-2,CASSATSGRVNTGELFF,TGTGCCAGCAGCGCCACTAGCGGGAGGGTAAACACCGGGGAGCTGTTTTTT
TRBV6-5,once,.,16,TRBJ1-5,CASSYSNRPPGQPQHF,TGTGCCAGCAGTTACTCGAACAGACCCCCTGGACAGCCCCAGCATTTT
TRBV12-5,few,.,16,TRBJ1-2,CASGLITGGVNNGYTF,TGTGCTAGTGGTTTGATCACCGGGGGGGTTAATAATGGCTACACCTTC
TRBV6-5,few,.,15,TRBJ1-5,CASSPWGEGNQPQHF,TGTGCCAGCAGCCCATGGGGGGAGGGCAATCAGCCCCAGCATTTT
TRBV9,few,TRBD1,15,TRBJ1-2,CASSGTGGSDYGYTF,TGTGCCAGCAGCGGAACAGGGGGCAGTGACTATGGCTACACCTTC
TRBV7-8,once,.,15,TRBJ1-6,CASSLAGADNSPLHF,TGTGCCAGCAGCTTAGCGGGGGCAGACAATTCACCCCTCCACTTT
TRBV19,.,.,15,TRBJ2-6,CASSDAGAGANVLTF,TGTGCCAGTAGTGATGCAGGGGCTGGGGCCAACGTCCTGACTTTC
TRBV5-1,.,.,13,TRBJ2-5,CASSIQGWETQYF,TGCGCCAGCAGCATCCAGGGATGGGAGACCCAGTACTTC
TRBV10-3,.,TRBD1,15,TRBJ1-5,CASQPGQGFKQPQHF,TGTGCCTCGCAACCTGGACAGGGGTTTAAGCAGCCCCAGCATTTT
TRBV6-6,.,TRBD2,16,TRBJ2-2,CASIATSGRKVGELFF,TGTGCCAGCATTGCGACTAGCGGGAGGAAAGTCGGGGAGCTGTTTTTT
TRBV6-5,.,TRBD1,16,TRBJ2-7,CASSYSRTGGAYEQYF,TGTGCCAGCAGTTACTCCCGGACAGGGGGAGCCTACGAGCAGTACTTC
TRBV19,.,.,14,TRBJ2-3,CASSILQGSGTQYF,TGTGCCAGTAGTATACTACAGGGATCTGGTACGCAGTATTTT
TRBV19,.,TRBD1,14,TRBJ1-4,CASSPGQGVEKLFF,TGTGCCAGTAGTCCGGGACAGGGGGTTGAAAAACTGTTTTTT
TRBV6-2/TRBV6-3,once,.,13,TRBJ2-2,CASSRGATGELFF,TGTGCCAGCAGTCGGGGGGCCACCGGGGAGCTGTTTTTT
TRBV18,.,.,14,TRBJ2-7,CASSPGGRSYEQYF,TGTGCCAGCTCACCCGGCGGCAGATCCTACGAGCAGTACTTC
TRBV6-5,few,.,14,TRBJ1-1,CASSSGNKNTEAFF,TGTGCCAGCAGTTCGGGGAATAAGAACACTGAAGCTTTCTTT
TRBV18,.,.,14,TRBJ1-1,CASSVDAGQTEAFF,TGTGCCAGCTCAGTCGATGCCGGACAGACTGAAGCTTTCTTT
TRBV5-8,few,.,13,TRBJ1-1,CASSPWANTEAFF,TGTGCCAGCAGCCCCTGGGCGAACACTGAAGCTTTCTTT
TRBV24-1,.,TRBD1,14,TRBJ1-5,CATSETGANQPQHF,TGTGCCACCAGTGAAACAGGGGCTAATCAGCCCCAGCATTTT
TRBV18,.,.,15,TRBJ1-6,CASSSMQEDNSPLHF,TGTGCCAGCTCTTCCATGCAGGAAGATAATTCACCCCTCCACTTT
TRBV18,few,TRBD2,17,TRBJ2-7,CASSPTPGLAGGYEQYF,TGTGCCAGCTCACCTACCCCGGGACTAGCGGGAGGCTACGAGCAGTACTTC
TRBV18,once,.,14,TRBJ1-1,CASSPSAANTEAFF,TGTGCCAGCTCACCATCCGCGGCCAACACTGAAGCTTTCTTT
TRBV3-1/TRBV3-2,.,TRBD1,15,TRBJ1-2,CASSRPGTGEDGYTF,TGTGCCAGCAGCCGCCCCGGGACAGGGGAGGATGGCTACACCTTC
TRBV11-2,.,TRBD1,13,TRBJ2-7,CASSWDRVGGQYF,TGTGCCAGCAGCTGGGACAGGGTCGGGGGGCAGTACTTC
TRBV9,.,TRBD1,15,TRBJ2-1,CASSVADRGYNEQFF,TGTGCCAGCAGCGTAGCGGACAGGGGTTACAATGAGCAGTTCTTC
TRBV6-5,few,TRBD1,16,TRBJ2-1,CASSYSGTGGANEQFF,TGTGCCAGCAGTTACTCCGGGACAGGGGGGGCCAATGAGCAGTTCTTC
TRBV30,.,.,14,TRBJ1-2,CAWSRGLEPYGYTF,TGTGCCTGGAGTAGAGGACTGGAACCGTATGGCTACACCTTC
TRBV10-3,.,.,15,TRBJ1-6,CAISEGRAGNSPLHF,TGTGCCATCAGTGAGGGCAGGGCAGGGAATTCACCCCTCCACTTT
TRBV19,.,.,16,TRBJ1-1,CASSIPPLGGNTEAFF,TGTGCCAGTAGTATACCCCCCCTAGGGGGTAACACTGAAGCTTTCTTT
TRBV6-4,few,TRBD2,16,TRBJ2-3,CASSDGAGGDGDTQYF,TGTGCCAGCAGTGACGGAGCGGGAGGGGATGGAGATACGCAGTATTTT
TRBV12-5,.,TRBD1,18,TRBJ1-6,CASGFPTFRQGADSPLHF,TGTGCTAGTGGTTTCCCTACCTTCAGACAGGGGGCGGATTCACCCCTCCACTTT
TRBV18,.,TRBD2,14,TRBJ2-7,CASSPPLAGGEQYF,TGTGCCAGCTCACCACCCCTAGCGGGAGGCGAGCAGTACTTC
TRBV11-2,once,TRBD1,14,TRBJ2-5,CASSRGQGAGTQYF,TGTGCCAGCAGCCGAGGACAGGGAGCGGGGACCCAGTACTTC
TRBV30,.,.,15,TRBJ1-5,CAWSAFKERGQPQHF,TGTGCCTGGAGTGCTTTTAAGGAGAGAGGTCAGCCCCAGCATTTT
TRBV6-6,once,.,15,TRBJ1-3,CASSFRGAEGNTIYF,TGTGCCAGCAGTTTTCGGGGGGCGGAAGGAAACACCATATATTTT
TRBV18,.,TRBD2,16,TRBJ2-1,CASSVSTSGLYNEQFF,TGTGCCAGCTCAGTTTCGACTAGCGGGCTTTACAATGAGCAGTTCTTC
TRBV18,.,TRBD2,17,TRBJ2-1,CASSPVQRGGPHNEQFF,TGTGCCAGCTCACCGGTTCAGCGGGGGGGCCCCCACAATGAGCAGTTCTTC
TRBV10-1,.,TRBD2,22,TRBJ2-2,CASSPRTSSGRARNGNTGELFF,TGCGCCAGCAGCCCGAGAACGTCTAGCGGGAGGGCCAGGAATGGGAACACCGGGGAGCTGTTTTTT
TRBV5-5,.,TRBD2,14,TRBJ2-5,CASSPWGGQETQYF,TGTGCCAGCAGCCCGTGGGGGGGGCAAGAGACCCAGTACTTC
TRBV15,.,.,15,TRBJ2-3,CATSTRLSGTDTQYF,TGTGCCACCAGCACTAGACTCTCGGGAACAGATACGCAGTATTTT
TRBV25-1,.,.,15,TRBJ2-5,CASSKQGGDQETQYF,TGTGCCAGCAGTAAACAGGGTGGTGACCAAGAGACCCAGTACTTC
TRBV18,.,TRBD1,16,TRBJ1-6,CASSPLSPGQNSPLHF,TGTGCCAGCTCACCACTATCTCCGGGACAGAATTCACCCCTCCACTTT
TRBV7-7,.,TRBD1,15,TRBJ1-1,CASSTRPYRGAEAFF,TGTGCCAGCAGCACCCGACCGTACAGGGGAGCCGAAGCTTTCTTT